This passage covers 21 T cell receptor beta chains from one sample sequenced in a study of identifying expanded T cells in peripheral blood. Only in-frame clones appear in the TCRdb table, and some are missing; sequencing was by immunoSEQ multiplex PCR. The table has under 150,000 clones, 70% to 90% seen once; the top ten hold 7.5% to 8.5%. Sequencing used blood. Source of these receptors: a person aged 18 to 70 in good health.

CDR3 sequence (DNA): TGTGCCTGGACTGGGGCCACCAGCCCCTCTGGGGCCAACGTCCTGACTTTC. It encodes CAWTGATSPSGANVLTF. The J gene is TRBJ2-6, the V gene TRBV30, with D tentatively TRBD1 (5 bases). The CDR3 is made up of 17 amino acids. The V gene lost 4 bases and the J gene lost 0 bases, with 16 bases spanning the gap. Germline assignment: CDR1 GTSNPN and CDR2 SVGIG (reference sequence).

The chain recombines TRBV27 with TRBJ2-7; 12 bases are a match to TRBD2. Germline assignment: CDR1 MNHEY and CDR2 SMNVEV (reference sequence). The CDR3 is 19 residues long. V was pared by 9 bases and J by 1 base, with 19 bases of the junction left unmatched. The CDR3 sequence: CASSPRASGREGFSYEQYF. The CDR3 nucleotides are TGTGCCAGTTCCCCTCGGGCTAGCGGGAGGGAGGGTTTTTCCTACGAGCAGTACTTC.

V and J are TRBV15 and TRBJ1-5; no clear D gene. The germline gives CDR1 LNHNV, CDR2 YYDKDF (reference sequence). The V end lost 1 base, the J end lost 0 bases, and 7 bases lay between the germline ends. This CDR3 region has 15 residues. The CDR3 bases are TGTGCCACCAGCAGAGCCGGAGCTAGCAATCAGCCCCAGCATTTT. The encoded protein is CATSRAGASNQPQHF.

The J gene is TRBJ2-1, the V gene TRBV4-2, with 10 bases lining up with TRBD2. Per germline, CDR1 LGHNA and CDR2 YNFKEQ. The CDR3 is 20 residues long. Trimming cost V 1 base and J 8 bases; bases outside gene matches: 20. Here the CDR3 DNA reads TGTGCCAGCAGCCAAGTGGGGGCTAGCGGGGGAGGGAGGCTAATCCATGAGCAGTTCTTC. As protein: CASSQVGASGGGRLIHEQFF.

The sample holds one count of this clone. The rearrangement links TRBV28 to TRBJ2-1, with D tentatively TRBD1 or TRBD2 (5 bases each). The CDR3 loop spans 16 amino acids. CDR1 and CDR2 (germline): MDHEN, SYDVKM. The V end was cut by 4 bases, the J end by 5 bases, with 18 bases between. CDR3 sequence reads: CASSSGAWGSHNEQFF. Written as DNA, the CDR3 is TGTGCCAGCAGTTCCGGAGCCTGGGGGTCCCACAATGAGCAGTTCTTC. The complete variable domain, with remaining parts taken from reference TRBV28 and TRBJ2-1, reads DVKVTQSSRYLVKRTGEKVFLECVQDMDHENMFWYRQDPGLGLRLIYFSYDVKMKEKGDIPEGYSVSREKKERFSLILESASTNQTSMYLCASSSGAWGSHNEQFFGPGTRLTVL.

The V gene is TRBV4-2, the J gene TRBJ1-2; unclear D gene. Germline V lookup: CDR1 LGHNA, CDR2 YNFKEQ. Trimming left V 5 bases short and J 7 bases short, with 11 bases between. This CDR3 comprises 12 residues. The CDR3 region is CASSSPDFGYTF. The CDR3 bases are TGTGCCAGCAGCTCGCCTGATTTTGGCTACACCTTC.

V usage is TRBV11-2 and J usage is TRBJ2-7; possibly TRBD1 or TRBD2 for D (5 bases each). Trimming cost V 5 bases and J 2 bases, with 19 bases left between them. The CDR3 consists of 16 residues. The V gene's germline CDR1 is SGHAT and CDR2 FQNNGV. CDR3 amino acids: CASSPPALGTAYEQYF. The DNA of the CDR3 is TGTGCCAGCAGCCCCCCAGCGTTAGGGACCGCCTACGAGCAGTACTTC.

This clone appeared a few times. The rearrangement links TRBV4-2 to TRBJ2-2; TRBD2 matches at 9 bases. V lost 2 bases, J lost 1 base, and 8 bases stayed unmatched. Germline CDR1 reads LGHNA; CDR2 reads YNFKEQ. The CDR3 length is 18 residues. The CDR3 spells CASSQPRVAGVNTGELFF. DNA of the CDR3: TGTGCCAGCAGCCAACCACGTGTAGCGGGGGTGAACACCGGGGAGCTGTTTTTT.

This clone occurred once. V and J are TRBV11-1 and TRBJ2-7, with a tentative D call TRBD1 (5 bases). Germline values: CDR1 SGHAT, CDR2 FQDESV (reference sequence). Between the trimmed V and J ends, which lost 1 base and 2 bases, there was a span of 6 bases. The CDR3 extends over 13 amino acids. CDR3 loop: CASSLGQTYEQYF. The CDR3 bases are TGTGCCAGCAGCTTAGGACAGACCTACGAGCAGTACTTC.

The V and J genes are TRBV5-1 and TRBJ2-5, with D maybe TRBD2 (6 bases). V was trimmed by 0 bases and J by 5 bases, leaving 11 bases between them. CDR3 length equals 14 residues. From germline, CDR1 is SGHRS and CDR2 YFSETQ. CDR3 amino acids: CASSLGTGGETQYF. Here the CDR3 DNA reads TGCGCCAGCAGCTTGGGGACTGGAGGGGAGACCCAGTACTTC.

The chain uses TRBV4-1 and TRBJ2-1; D possibly corresponds to TRBD1 (5 bases). Germline V gives CDR1 MGHRA, CDR2 YSYEKL. V gave up 6 bases and J gave up 6 bases, with 12 bases separating them. The CDR3 consists of 13 residues. This chain's CDR3 is CASSGAGSNEQFF. For the CDR3, the DNA is TGCGCCAGCAGTGGAGCAGGGTCCAATGAGCAGTTCTTC.

For the CDR3, the DNA is TGCAGCGTTGAAGGGCAGGGTAGCTATGGCTACACCTTC. As protein: CSVEGQGSYGYTF. The rearrangement links TRBV29-1 to TRBJ1-2; perhaps TRBD1 as D (5 bases). The germline CDR1 and CDR2 sequences are SQVTM and ANQGSEA. CDR3 length equals 13 residues. V was pared by 1 base and J by 4 bases, with 10 bases between.

V gene TRBV19 combines with J gene TRBJ1-1; no reliable D call. The V end lost 4 bases, the J end lost 4 bases, and 10 bases lay between the germline ends. Germline V CDR1 and CDR2: LNHDA, SQIVND (reference sequence). This CDR3 comprises 13 residues. The CDR3 bases are TGTGCCAGTAGTAACATCTTGGTCACTGAAGCTTTCTTT. It encodes CASSNILVTEAFF.

The rearrangement uses TRBV5-4 and TRBJ2-3; TRBD1 matches at 8 bases. Germline-derived CDR1 and CDR2 are SGHNT and YYREEE (reference sequence). After removal of 0 bases from V and 5 bases from J, the junction contained 8 bases not matched to a gene. This CDR3 has 16 amino acids. The CDR3 region has the DNA TGTGCCAGCAGCTTGGGCAAGCAGGGGGCCGGAGATACGCAGTATTTT. Amino acid sequence: CASSLGKQGAGDTQYF.

This clone was seen only a few times. This chain joins TRBV30 and TRBJ1-4; a weak D match, TRBD1 (5 bases). Germline V gene lookup returns CDR1 GTSNPN and CDR2 SVGIG (reference sequence). This CDR3 contains 15 residues. Trimming shortened V by 4 bases and J by 2 bases, and 14 bases separated the two germline ends. The CDR3 protein is CAWTGKGLTNEKLFF. The DNA for the CDR3 is TGTGCCTGGACAGGGAAAGGGCTCACTAATGAAAAACTGTTTTTT.

This chain uses TRBV7-8 with TRBJ2-3; 8 positions agree with TRBD2. Germline assignment: CDR1 SGHVS and CDR2 FQNEAQ. The CDR3 runs 16 residues. V shed 5 bases and J 4 bases; nucleotides not matched to a gene: 11. The CDR3 sequence: CASSLPPAGVPDTQYF. The DNA for the CDR3 is TGTGCCAGCAGCCTCCCCCCAGCGGGAGTCCCAGATACGCAGTATTTT.

The CDR3 coding sequence is TGTGCCAGCAGTTTATTCGGACGCAGTCAGCCCCAGCATTTT. Its translation: CASSLFGRSQPQHF. The chain carries TRBV28 and TRBJ1-5; D unclear. This CDR3 has 14 residues. Trimming stripped 1 base from V and 6 bases from J, with 10 bases between. The germline V gene encodes CDR1 MDHEN and CDR2 SYDVKM. Supplemented by reference TRBV28 and TRBJ1-5, the full variable domain reads DVKVTQSSRYLVKRTGEKVFLECVQDMDHENMFWYRQDPGLGLRLIYFSYDVKMKEKGDIPEGYSVSREKKERFSLILESASTNQTSMYLCASSLFGRSQPQHFGDGTRLSIL.

The chain couples TRBV27 to TRBJ2-5; D is ambiguous. This CDR3 has 16 amino acids. Trimming removed 1 base from V and 2 bases from J, with 14 bases in between. Germline V gene lookup returns CDR1 MNHEY and CDR2 SMNVEV (reference sequence). CDR3 residues: CASSLFGPALQETQYF. DNA for the CDR3: TGTGCCAGCAGTTTATTTGGTCCGGCCCTTCAAGAGACCCAGTACTTC.

The V gene is TRBV7-2, the J gene TRBJ1-1; possible D gene TRBD1, 6 bases. Germline V gene sequence: CDR1 SGHTA, CDR2 FQGNSA. This CDR3 is 12 amino acids long. Trimming removed 4 bases at V and 10 bases at J, with 13 bases between. CDR3 nucleotide sequence: TGTGCCAGCAGCTCCCCGGACAGTAGAGCTTTCTTT. As protein: CASSSPDSRAFF. Full variable domain (remainder filled in from reference TRBV7-2 and TRBJ1-1): GAGVSQSPSNKVTEKGKDVELRCDPISGHTALYWYRQSLGQGLEFLIYFQGNSAPDKSGLPSDRFSAERTGGSVSTLTIQRTQQEDSAVYLCASSSPDSRAFFGQGTRLTVV.

V gene TRBV9 combines with J gene TRBJ2-5, with D unclear. V gave up 3 bases and J gave up 5 bases, with 11 bases separating them. The length of the CDR3 is 13 residues. The germline V gene encodes CDR1 SGDLS and CDR2 YYNGEE. CDR3 residues: CASSGRVTETQYF. In nucleotides, the CDR3 is TGTGCCAGCAGCGGTCGGGTTACGGAGACCCAGTACTTC.

This chain connects TRBV7-6 to TRBJ2-1; D is uncertain. The germline CDR1 and CDR2 sequences are SGHVS and FNYEAQ. The CDR3 runs 16 residues. Trimming took 4 bases from V and 6 from J, leaving 19 bases between them. Written as DNA, the CDR3 is TGTGCCAGCAGCTCCCCAGGACGGATTCAAGGCAATGAGCAGTTCTTC. Its translation: CASSSPGRIQGNEQFF. The whole variable domain, filled in from reference TRBV7-6 and TRBJ2-1, reads GAGVSQSPRYKVTKRGQDVALRCDPISGHVSLYWYRQALGQGPEFLTYFNYEAQQDKSGLPNDRFSAERPEGSISTLTIQRTEQRDSAMYRCASSSPGRIQGNEQFFGPGTRLTVL.